This T cell receptor beta chain was captured by sequencing in a study of blood T cell repertoires in COVID-19. Study in general: Acute and convalescent COVID-19 samples came from the United States, Italy and Spain.

V lost 1 base and J 7 bases, leaving 23 bases between the germline ends. Germline CDR1 SEHNR, CDR2 FQNEAQ (reference sequence). The CDR3 runs to 19 residues. Only in-frame clones appear in the TCRdb table, and some are missing; sequencing was by immunoSEQ multiplex PCR. Here the sample spans 250,000 to 300,000 clones, 65% to 90% being singletons. Input material: peripheral blood. The TCR was taken from a man under 40 with active or convalescent COVID-19. V is TRBV7-9 and J is TRBJ1-6; maybe TRBD1 (5 bases). CDR3 sequence: CASSLGGSWGLTLNSPLHF. The CDR3 DNA reads TGTGCCAGCAGCTTAGGGGGTTCGTGGGGCCTGACGCTCAATTCACCCCTCCACTTT.